The sequence of this T cell receptor beta chain was determined in a study of PD-L1 blockade in urothelial cancer. On the study more broadly: In about 2014, patients got going on atezolizumab, taking 1,200 mg intravenously every 3 weeks.

Only in-frame clones appear in the TCRdb table, and some are missing; sequencing was by immunoSEQ multiplex PCR. The data hold around 29,000 clones, with about 85% observed a single time. Time point: peripheral blood 6 weeks after treatment start. The clonotype originates from a man in his sixties or seventies with urothelial cancer. The sample here was PBMCs, taken around atezolizumab (anti-PD-L1) treatment.

The CDR3 DNA reads TGTGCCAGCAGATCCCCCATGACGCAGTATTTT. This codes for CASRSPMTQYF. This sequence joins TRBV6-5 and TRBJ2-3, with unresolved D. V lost 6 bases, J lost 9 bases, and 10 bases lay in between. Germline-derived CDR1 and CDR2 are MNHEY and SVGAGI. The CDR3 consists of 11 residues.